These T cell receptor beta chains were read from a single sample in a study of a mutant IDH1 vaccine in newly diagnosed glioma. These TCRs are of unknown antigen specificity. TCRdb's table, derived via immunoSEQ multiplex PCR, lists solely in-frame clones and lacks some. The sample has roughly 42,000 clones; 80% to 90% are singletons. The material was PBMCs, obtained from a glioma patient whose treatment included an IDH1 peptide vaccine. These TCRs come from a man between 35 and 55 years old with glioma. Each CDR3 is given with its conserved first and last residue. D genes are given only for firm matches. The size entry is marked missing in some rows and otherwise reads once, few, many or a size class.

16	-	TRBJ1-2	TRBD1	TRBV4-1	TGCGCCAGCAGCCGACAGGACAGGGAGGCTAACTATGGCTACACCTTC	CASSRQDREANYGYTF
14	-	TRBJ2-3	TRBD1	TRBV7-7	TGTGCTAGCAGCGAAAACAGGGGAATTGATACGCAGTATTTT	CASSENRGIDTQYF
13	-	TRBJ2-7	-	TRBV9	TGTGCCAGCAGCCCATATGAGTTTCACGAGCAGTACTTC	CASSPYEFHEQYF
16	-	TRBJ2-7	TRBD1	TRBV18	TGTGCCAGCTCACCCCCCCTTAGGGGACAGGGATCCGAGCAGTACTTC	CASSPPLRGQGSEQYF
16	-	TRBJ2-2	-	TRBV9	TGTGCCAGCAGCGTGGGAGGTGTACAACATACCGGGGAGCTGTTTTTT	CASSVGGVQHTGELFF
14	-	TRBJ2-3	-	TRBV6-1	TGTGCCAGCAGACTAGTAGATGTGTCAGATACGCAGTATTTT	CASRLVDVSDTQYF
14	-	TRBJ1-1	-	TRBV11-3	TGTGCCAGCAGCCCGGGGGTTGGGATCTCTGAAGCTTTCTTT	CASSPGVGISEAFF
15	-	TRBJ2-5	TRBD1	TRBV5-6	TGTGCCAGCAGCGCGATCAGGGGGCCCCCGGAGACCCAGTACTTC	CASSAIRGPPETQYF
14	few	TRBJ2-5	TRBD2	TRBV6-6	TGTGCCAGCAGTGATAGCGGGAGCGAGGAGACCCAGTACTTC	CASSDSGSEETQYF
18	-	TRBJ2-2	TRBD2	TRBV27	TGTGCCAGCAGTTTATCACCGGGACTAGCGGAGAACACCGGGGAGCTGTTTTTT	CASSLSPGLAENTGELFF
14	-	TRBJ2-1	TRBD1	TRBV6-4	TGTGCCAGCAGACGGGACAGCTCCTACAATGAGCAGTTCTTC	CASRRDSSYNEQFF
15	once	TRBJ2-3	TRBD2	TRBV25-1	TGTGCCAGCACTCAGGGAGCGGGGAGCACAGATACGCAGTATTTT	CASTQGAGSTDTQYF
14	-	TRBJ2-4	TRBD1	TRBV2	TGTGCCAGCACAGACAGGGTGGGCAAAAACATTCAGTACTTC	CASTDRVGKNIQYF
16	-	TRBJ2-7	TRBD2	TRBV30	TGTGCCTGGAGTGTTCCCGGGAGGGGATTTCTCTACGAGCAGTACTTC	CAWSVPGRGFLYEQYF
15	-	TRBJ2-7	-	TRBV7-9	TGTGCCAGCAGCCGGCGGGGGACAGAGACCTACGAGCAGTACTTC	CASSRRGTETYEQYF
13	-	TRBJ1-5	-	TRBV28	TGTGCCAGCAGGTGGGGCACGGGTCAGCCCCAGCATTTT	CASRWGTGQPQHF
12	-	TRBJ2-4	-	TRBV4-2	TGTGCCAGCCGGGCCGCTGGCGACATTCAGTACTTC	CASRAAGDIQYF
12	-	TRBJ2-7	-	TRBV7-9	TGTGCCAGCAGGCTAGGGGGCTACGAGCAGTACTTC	CASRLGGYEQYF
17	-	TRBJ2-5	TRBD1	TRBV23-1	TGCGCCAGCAGTCAATCCCGCGACAGGGGACAGCAAGAGACCCAGTACTTC	CASSQSRDRGQQETQYF
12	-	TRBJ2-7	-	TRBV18	TGTGCCAGCTCAAAAGTTCCCTACGAGCAGTACTTC	CASSKVPYEQYF
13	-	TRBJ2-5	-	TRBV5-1	TGCGCCAGCAGCCCCCTTGGCCAAGAGACCCAGTACTTC	CASSPLGQETQYF
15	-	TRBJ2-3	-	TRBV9	TGTGCCAGCACCCGAGGGGGACTTGGGACAGATACGCAGTATTTT	CASTRGGLGTDTQYF
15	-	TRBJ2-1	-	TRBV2	TGTGCCAGCAGTGAACTGGGCGGGACAAACAATGAGCAGTTCTTC	CASSELGGTNNEQFF
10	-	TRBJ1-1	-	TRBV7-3	TGTGCCAGGCCTGAGACTGAAGCTTTCTTT	CARPETEAFF
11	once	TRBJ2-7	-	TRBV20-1	TGCAGTGCTCGTCACAGCTACGAGCAGTACTTC	CSARHSYEQYF
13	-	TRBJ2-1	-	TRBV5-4	TGTGCCAGCAGTCCGGGGAGGGGGAATGAGCAGTTCTTC	CASSPGRGNEQFF
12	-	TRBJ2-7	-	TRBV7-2	TGTGCCAGCAGCTTTCCGGGGTACGAGCAGTACTTC	CASSFPGYEQYF
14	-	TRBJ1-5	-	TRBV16	TGTGCCAGCAGCCAATCCGGCCGCAATCAGCCCCAGCATTTT	CASSQSGRNQPQHF
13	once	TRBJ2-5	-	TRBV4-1	TGCGCCAGCAGCCTGCTCTGGCAAGAGACCCAGTACTTC	CASSLLWQETQYF
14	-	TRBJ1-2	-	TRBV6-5	TGTGCCAGCAGCCGACGCAGGGGAATCTCGGGCTACACCTTC	CASSRRRGISGYTF
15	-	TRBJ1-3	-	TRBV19	TGTGCCAGTAGTACGATGGGGGTAACTGGAAACACCATATATTTT	CASSTMGVTGNTIYF
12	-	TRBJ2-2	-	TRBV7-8	TGTGCCAGCAGAGAGGTCACCGGGGAGCTGTTTTTT	CASREVTGELFF
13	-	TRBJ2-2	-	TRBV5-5	TGTGCCAGCAGTCCCCAGGGTGGCGGGGAGCTGTTTTTT	CASSPQGGGELFF
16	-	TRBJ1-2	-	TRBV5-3	TGTGCCAGAAGCTTGGAACCCAGGGAATCTAACTATGGCTACACCTTC	CARSLEPRESNYGYTF
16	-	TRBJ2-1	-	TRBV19	TGTGCCAGTAGTATAGACCACCTAAGGGGGGGCCATGAGCAGTTCTTC	CASSIDHLRGGHEQFF
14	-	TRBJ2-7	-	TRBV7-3	TGTGCCAGCAGCTTTAGTCAGGGGCCGTACGAGCAGTACTTC	CASSFSQGPYEQYF
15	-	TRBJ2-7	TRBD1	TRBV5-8	TGTGCCAGCAGCCCCGGACAGGGTCATTCCTACGAGCAGTACTTC	CASSPGQGHSYEQYF
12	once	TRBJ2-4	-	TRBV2	TGTGCCAGCAGTGTTAAGGGAGTGGTTCAGTACTTC	CASSVKGVVQYF
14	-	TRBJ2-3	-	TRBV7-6	TGTGCCAGCAGCTACCAAATCGGTTCAGATACGCAGTATTTT	CASSYQIGSDTQYF
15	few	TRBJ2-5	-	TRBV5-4	TGTGCCAGCAGCTTGCGCGGGACCCTCCAAGAGACCCAGTACTTC	CASSLRGTLQETQYF
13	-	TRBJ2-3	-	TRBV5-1	TGCGCCAGTCGACAGGGAGGTTCAGATACGCAGTATTTT	CASRQGGSDTQYF
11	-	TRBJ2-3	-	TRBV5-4	TGTGCCAGCAGCTTGGCCGGGACGCAGTATTTT	CASSLAGTQYF
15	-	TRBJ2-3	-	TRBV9	TGTGCCAGCAGCGTAGATGGCAGGGACACAGATACGCAGTATTTT	CASSVDGRDTDTQYF
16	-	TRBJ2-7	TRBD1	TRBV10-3	TGTGCCATCAGCGCCGCCGGGACAGGGGGCTTGTACGAGCAGTACTTC	CAISAAGTGGLYEQYF
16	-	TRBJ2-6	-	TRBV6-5	TGTGCCAGCAGTTACTCGATCAGCTCTGGGGCCAACGTCCTGACTTTC	CASSYSISSGANVLTF
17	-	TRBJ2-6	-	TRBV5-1	TGCGCCAGCAGCTTGCATGAGGGGGGCTCTGGGGCCAACGTCCTGACTTTC	CASSLHEGGSGANVLTF
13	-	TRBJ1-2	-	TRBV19	TGTGCCAGTAGCCCCGGGACAAGTAATGGCTACACCTTC	CASSPGTSNGYTF
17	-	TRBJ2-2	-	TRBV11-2	TGTGCCAGCAGCTTAAAGCAGTATGCAGGGGACACCGGGGAGCTGTTTTTT	CASSLKQYAGDTGELFF